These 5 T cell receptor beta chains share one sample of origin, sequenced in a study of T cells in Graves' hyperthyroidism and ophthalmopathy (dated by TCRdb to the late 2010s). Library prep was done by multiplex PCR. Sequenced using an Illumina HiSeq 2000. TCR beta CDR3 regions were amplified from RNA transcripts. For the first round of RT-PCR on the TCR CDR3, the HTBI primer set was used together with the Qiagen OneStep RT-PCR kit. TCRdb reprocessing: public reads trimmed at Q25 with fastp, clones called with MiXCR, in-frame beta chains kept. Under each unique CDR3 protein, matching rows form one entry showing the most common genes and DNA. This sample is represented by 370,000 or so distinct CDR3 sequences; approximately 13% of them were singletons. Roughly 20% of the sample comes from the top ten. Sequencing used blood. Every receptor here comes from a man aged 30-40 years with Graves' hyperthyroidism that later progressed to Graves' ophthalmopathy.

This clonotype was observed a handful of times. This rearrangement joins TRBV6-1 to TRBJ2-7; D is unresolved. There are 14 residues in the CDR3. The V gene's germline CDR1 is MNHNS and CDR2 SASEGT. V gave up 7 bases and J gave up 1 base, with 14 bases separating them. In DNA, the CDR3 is TGTGCCAGCACTTCTAACGGGTTTTCCTACGAGCAGTACTTC. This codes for CASTSNGFSYEQYF.

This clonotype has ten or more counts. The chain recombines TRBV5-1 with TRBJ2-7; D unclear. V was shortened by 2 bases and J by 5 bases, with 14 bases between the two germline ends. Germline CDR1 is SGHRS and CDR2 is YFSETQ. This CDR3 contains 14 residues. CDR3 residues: CASSFVTPGDEQYF. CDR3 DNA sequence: TGCGCCAGCAGCTTTGTGACCCCGGGCGACGAGCAGTACTTC.

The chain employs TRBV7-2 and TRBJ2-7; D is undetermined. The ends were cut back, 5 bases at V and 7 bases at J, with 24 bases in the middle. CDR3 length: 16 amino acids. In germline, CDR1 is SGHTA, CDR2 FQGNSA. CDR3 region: CASSQFGPQIFGEQYF. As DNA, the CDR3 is TGTGCCAGCAGCCAATTCGGCCCCCAGATATTCGGGGAGCAGTACTTC. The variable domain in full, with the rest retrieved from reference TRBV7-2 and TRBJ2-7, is GAGVSQSPSNKVTEKGKDVELRCDPISGHTALYWYRQSLGQGLEFLIYFQGNSAPDKSGLPSDRFSAERTGGSVSTLTIQRTQQEDSAVYLCASSQFGPQIFGEQYFGPGTRLTVT.

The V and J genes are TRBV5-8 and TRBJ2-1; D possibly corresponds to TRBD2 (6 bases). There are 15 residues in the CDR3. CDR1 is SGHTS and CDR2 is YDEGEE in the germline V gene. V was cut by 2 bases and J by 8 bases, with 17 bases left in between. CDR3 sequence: CASSFGTHEADEQFF. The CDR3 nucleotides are TGTGCCAGCAGCTTCGGGACTCATGAGGCGGATGAGCAGTTCTTC.

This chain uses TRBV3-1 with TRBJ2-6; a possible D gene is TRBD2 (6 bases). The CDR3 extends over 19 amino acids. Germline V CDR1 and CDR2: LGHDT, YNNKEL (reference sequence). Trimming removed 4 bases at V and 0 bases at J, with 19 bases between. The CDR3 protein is CASSPPPPGLSSGANVLTF. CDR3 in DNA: TGTGCCAGCAGCCCCCCCCCACCGGGACTGAGCTCTGGGGCCAACGTCCTGACTTTC.